This TCR beta chain emerged from a study of blood T cell repertoires in COVID-19. As for the study in general: Sources were T cells, B-cell-depleted T cells, or PBMCs; the material itself was cDNA or gDNA.

This CDR3 has 15 residues. Trimming shortened V by 2 bases and J by 3 bases, and 11 bases separated the two germline ends. From germline, CDR1 is SNHLY and CDR2 FYNNEI. In the authors' workflow: Estimation of nucleated cell counts relied on the amplification of reference gene primers. The data were produced by immunoSEQ multiplex PCR, yet TCRdb's version contains in-frame clones alone and is incomplete. From that table come the V and J calls and clone size; the DNA was used to work out D and trimming. The sample consists of around 15,000 clones, roughly nine tenths of them appearing once. V gene TRBV2 combines with J gene TRBJ1-3; weak D call: TRBD1 (5 bases). Sequencing was performed on peripheral blood. The sequence was obtained from a man older than 75 with acute or convalescent COVID-19. CDR3: CASSENRLGGNTIYF. The CDR3 bases are TGTGCCAGCAGTGAAAACAGGTTAGGTGGAAACACCATATATTTT.